Following are 26 T cell receptor beta chains from one sample sequenced in a study of cytomegalovirus exposure and HLA in healthy donors. PCR used 60 Vbeta primers and 13 Jbeta primers. Sequencing was performed with immunoSEQ multiplex PCR; in TCRdb, only in-frame clones are kept and a portion is missing. The repertoire includes 150,000 to 200,000 clones, approximately 84% of them detected once, and 3.1% sits in the top ten. The specimen sequenced was PBMCs. The receptors derive from a woman in her 50s in good health and CMV-seropositive.

The chain couples TRBV5-1 to TRBJ1-3, with D perhaps matching TRBD1 (5 bases). Deletions cut 4 bases from V and 7 bases from J, with 15 bases between. The CDR3 has 14 residues. CDR1 and CDR2 (germline): SGHRS, YFSETQ. The CDR3 loop reads CASSGGTLPNTIYF. CDR3 DNA: TGCGCCAGCAGCGGGGGGACCCTCCCGAACACCATATATTTT. Based on the CDR3 plus reference TRBV5-1 and TRBJ1-3, the full variable domain is KAGVTQTPRYLIKTRGQQVTLSCSPISGHRSVSWYQQTPGQGLQFLFEYFSETQRNKGNFPGRFSGRQFSNSRSEMNVSTLELGDSALYLCASSGGTLPNTIYFGEGSWLTVV.

This clone was seen once. The chain employs TRBV30 and TRBJ1-3, with 7 bases matching TRBD1. This CDR3 comprises 16 residues. Germline CDR1 reads GTSNPN; CDR2 reads SVGIG (reference sequence). The J segment lost 2 bases and the V segment lost 3 bases, leaving 10 bases of the junction unmatched. DNA for the CDR3: TGTGCCTGGAGCCTTCGAGGGGGCTTAACTGGAAACACCATATATTTT. Encoded protein: CAWSLRGGLTGNTIYF.

This chain connects TRBV9 to TRBJ2-2, with a tentative D call TRBD2 (6 bases). Trimming left V 6 bases short and J 4 bases short, with 10 bases between. The CDR3 is made up of 13 amino acids. Germline V gene data show CDR1 as SGDLS and CDR2 as YYNGEE. This CDR3 is CASNMGGTGELFF. In nucleotides, the CDR3 is TGTGCCAGCAACATGGGGGGCACCGGGGAGCTGTTTTTT.

This clone came up a few times. The chain has TRBV7-2 and TRBJ2-7, with 7 bases matching TRBD2. V lost 4 bases, J lost 9 bases, and 6 bases stayed unmatched. Germline CDR1 SGHTA, CDR2 FQGNSA. This CDR3 has 12 amino acids. Written as DNA, the CDR3 is TGTGCCAGCAGCTCTAGCCCGGGGGGGCAGTACTTC. Amino acid sequence: CASSSSPGGQYF. The full variable domain, in which reference TRBV7-2 and TRBJ2-7 provide the parts outside the CDR3, is GAGVSQSPSNKVTEKGKDVELRCDPISGHTALYWYRQSLGQGLEFLIYFQGNSAPDKSGLPSDRFSAERTGGSVSTLTIQRTQQEDSAVYLCASSSSPGGQYFGPGTRLTVT.

The rearrangement links TRBV7-2 to TRBJ1-4, with D perhaps matching TRBD1 (5 bases). V was trimmed by 5 bases and J by 5 bases, leaving 12 bases between them. The CDR3 runs 14 residues. Germline assignment: CDR1 SGHTA and CDR2 FQGNSA. The CDR3: CASSRGAINEKLFF. CDR3 DNA: TGTGCCAGCAGCCGCGGGGCGATAAATGAAAAACTGTTTTTT.

The rearrangement joins TRBV19 to TRBJ2-4, with 9 bases lining up with TRBD1. CDR1 LNHDA and CDR2 SQIVND come from the germline V gene (reference sequence). The ends lost 4 bases at V and 1 base at J; junction bases unmatched: 5. The CDR3 is 16 residues long. CDR3 nucleotides: TGTGCCAGTAGTAGGGAGGGACAGGGTGCCAAAAACATTCAGTACTTC. Translation: CASSREGQGAKNIQYF.

This chain joins TRBV11-2 and TRBJ2-3; D may be TRBD2 (6 bases). This CDR3 spans 17 amino acids. V was cut by 0 bases and J by 5 bases, with 18 bases left in between. Germline assignment: CDR1 SGHAT and CDR2 FQNNGV. CDR3 nucleotides: TGTGCCAGCAGCTTAGATGTGGGCGGGGCCCCCGGAGATACGCAGTATTTT. Translation: CASSLDVGGAPGDTQYF.

This clone was detected only a few times. The CDR3 reads CASSYGASGKTFF. For the CDR3, the DNA is TGTGCCAGCAGTTACGGGGCTTCAGGAAAAACTTTCTTT. The chain uses TRBV6-5 and TRBJ1-1; D is possibly TRBD1 (5 bases). V lost 2 bases and J lost 12, with 16 bases in between. Germline V gene sequence: CDR1 MNHEY, CDR2 SVGAGI. The CDR3 has 13 residues.

The genes are TRBV5-1 and TRBJ2-5; D call uncertain. There are 13 residues in the CDR3. Per germline, CDR1 SGHRS and CDR2 YFSETQ. V lost 1 base and J 5 bases, leaving 9 bases between the germline ends. DNA of the CDR3: TGCGCCAGCAGCTTGTATACGGAGGAGACCCAGTACTTC. This translates into CASSLYTEETQYF.

V gene TRBV5-1 combines with J gene TRBJ1-2; TRBD1 might be the D (6 bases). CDR1 SGHRS and CDR2 YFSETQ come from the germline V gene. The CDR3 runs 13 residues. Trimming left V 1 base short and J 6 bases short, with 10 bases between. CDR3 loop: CASSLTGRDGYTF. The CDR3 DNA sequence: TGCGCCAGCAGCTTGACAGGGAGAGATGGCTACACCTTC.

The chain couples TRBV11-3 to TRBJ2-1; 10 bases match TRBD2. Unmatched junction bases numbered 3, after V lost 2 bases and J lost 5 bases. The CDR3 consists of 15 residues. Per the germline V gene, CDR1 is SGHNT and CDR2 is YENEEA. CDR3 bases: TGTGCCAGCAGCTTAATAGCGGGGGGCCACAATGAGCAGTTCTTC. It encodes CASSLIAGGHNEQFF.

The chain employs TRBV28 and TRBJ2-7; D gene unclear. Germline V gene sequence: CDR1 MDHEN, CDR2 SYDVKM. The length of the CDR3 is 13 residues. V was cut by 6 bases and J by 3 bases, with 12 bases left in between. The CDR3 protein is CASSRNTFYEQYF. In nucleotides, the CDR3 is TGTGCCAGCAGCCGAAATACATTCTACGAGCAGTACTTC.

V and J are TRBV28 and TRBJ2-1; D might be TRBD2 (6 bases). This CDR3 has 14 residues. V lost 11 bases, J lost 12 bases, and 26 bases lay in between. Germline values: CDR1 MDHEN, CDR2 SYDVKM. CDR3 nucleotide sequence: TGTGCCTCCCGAGGACCCGGCGGGGTGATAGGGCAGTTCTTC. The encoded protein is CASRGPGGVIGQFF. The full variable domain, rest sourced from reference TRBV28 and TRBJ2-1, is DVKVTQSSRYLVKRTGEKVFLECVQDMDHENMFWYRQDPGLGLRLIYFSYDVKMKEKGDIPEGYSVSREKKERFSLILESASTNQTSMYLCASRGPGGVIGQFFGPGTRLTVL.

The chain is built from TRBV5-8 and TRBJ1-2; 9 bases align to TRBD1. Germline V lookup: CDR1 SGHTS, CDR2 YDEGEE. With V trimmed by 4 bases and J by 5 bases, 9 bases remained unmatched. This CDR3 is built from 15 residues. CDR3 nucleotide sequence: TGTGCCAGCAGCGCGGTGACAGGGGGGCTTTATGGCTACACCTTC. Its protein product is CASSAVTGGLYGYTF. The full variable domain, rest sourced from reference TRBV5-8 and TRBJ1-2, is EAGVTQSPTHLIKTRGQQATLRCSPISGHTSVYWYQQALGLGLQFLLWYDEGEERNRGNFPPRFSGRQFPNYSSELNVNALELEDSALYLCASSAVTGGLYGYTFGSGTRLTVV.

This sequence joins TRBV19 and TRBJ2-3; TRBD2 matches at 10 bases. The CDR3 has 15 residues. Germline trimming cut 7 bases from V and 0 bases from J; bases unmatched to any gene: 4. Germline V gene sequence: CDR1 LNHDA, CDR2 SQIVND (reference sequence). The CDR3 region is CASTLAGGSTDTQYF. The CDR3 DNA reads as TGTGCCAGTACCTTAGCGGGAGGCAGCACAGATACGCAGTATTTT.

In the case of this clone: Relative to the germline gene, one junction end is altered; a read error may explain this. The chain links TRBV27 to TRBJ2-7, with D perhaps TRBD1 (7 bases). The CDR3 sequence is 17 residues long. CDR1 is MNHEY and CDR2 is SMNVEV in the germline V gene (reference sequence). The CDR3 reads CASSLEVGAGGSCEQYF. CDR3 in DNA: TGTGCCAGCAGTTTGGAGGTGGGAGCAGGGGGGTCCTGCGAGCAGTACTTC.

V gene TRBV6-6 combines with J gene TRBJ1-2, with a possible D match to TRBD1 (6 bases). The CDR3 covers 14 residues. The germline V gene has CDR1 MNHNY and CDR2 SVGAGI (reference sequence). V shed 7 bases and J shed 8 bases, with 20 bases lying between them. CDR3 nucleotides: TGTGCCAGCACCCCAGGACAGCGCCGGGAAGGCTACACCTTC. Translation: CASTPGQRREGYTF.

The chain uses TRBV2 and TRBJ2-5, with 8 bases matching TRBD2. The CDR3 has 15 residues. In germline, CDR1 is SNHLY, CDR2 FYNNEI. V trimming: 0 bases; J trimming: 5 bases; junction bases outside the gene matches: 5. The CDR3 coding sequence is TGTGCCAGCAGTGAAGCGCGGGGACTAGGGGAGACCCAGTACTTC. This sequence encodes CASSEARGLGETQYF.

The chain joins TRBV5-1 to TRBJ2-3; D gene ambiguous. The ends were cut back, 2 bases at V and 2 bases at J, with 12 bases in the middle. CDR1 and CDR2 from the germline V gene are SGHRS and YFSETQ. This CDR3 is 15 amino acids long. CDR3 DNA sequence: TGCGCCAGCAGCTTCGGTAACAGCTTCACAGATACGCAGTATTTT. Translated: CASSFGNSFTDTQYF.

This clone was seen only once. The gene calls are TRBV19 and TRBJ2-7; 9 bases map to TRBD2. The V gene's germline CDR1 is LNHDA and CDR2 SQIVND (reference sequence). This CDR3 has 11 amino acids. The V and J ends lost 8 bases and 9 bases, in that order; junction bases with no gene match: 5. The CDR3 protein is CASGLAGRQYF. The DNA of the CDR3 is TGTGCCAGTGGGCTAGCGGGAAGGCAGTACTTC.

The CDR3 DNA is TGTGCCACCAGCCCCGGGGGTGGGGCCAACGTCCTGACTTTC. This codes for CATSPGGGANVLTF. V gene TRBV15 combines with J gene TRBJ2-6, with TRBD2 as a possible D gene (6 bases). This CDR3 region has 14 residues. With 5 bases removed from V and 3 bases from J, the gap between germline ends came to 8 bases. Germline V CDR1 and CDR2: LNHNV, YYDKDF (reference sequence).

The chain uses TRBV6-5 and TRBJ1-4, with D unresolved. The V and J ends lost 6 bases and 6 bases respectively, with 14 bases between them. In germline, CDR1 is MNHEY, CDR2 SVGAGI. This CDR3 comprises 14 residues. CDR3 DNA: TGTGCCAGCAGCCCTGGGCGGGGAGATGAAAAACTGTTTTTT. Translated, it gives CASSPGRGDEKLFF.

The V call is TRBV19, the J call TRBJ2-7; maybe TRBD2 (6 bases). V was trimmed by 5 bases and J by 6 bases, leaving 14 bases between them. Per germline, CDR1 LNHDA and CDR2 SQIVND (reference sequence). The CDR3 length is 13 residues. CDR3 DNA sequence: TGTGCCAGTAGTCGGGAGAGAGGGTCCGAGCAGTACTTC. This translates into CASSRERGSEQYF.

The rearrangement joins TRBV6-6 to TRBJ2-7; TRBD2 aligns across 7 bases. CDR1 MNHNY and CDR2 SVGAGI come from the germline V gene (reference sequence). V shed 8 bases and J 2 bases; nucleotides not matched to a gene: 3. This CDR3 is built from 12 residues. The CDR3 region is CASGGGTYEQYF. CDR3 sequence (DNA): TGTGCCAGCGGGGGGGGGACCTACGAGCAGTACTTC.

The chain carries TRBV7-2 and TRBJ2-1; 13 bases agree with TRBD2. Germline V gene sequence: CDR1 SGHTA, CDR2 FQGNSA. Germline trimming cut 4 bases from V and 7 bases from J; bases unmatched to any gene: 10. There are 17 residues in the CDR3. The CDR3 protein is CASSSGTSGVGRNEQFF. The CDR3 DNA follows: TGTGCCAGCAGCTCCGGGACTAGCGGGGTGGGTAGGAATGAGCAGTTCTTC.

The chain employs TRBV5-1 and TRBJ2-5, with 7 bases matching TRBD2. This CDR3 is 15 amino acids long. Per the germline V gene, CDR1 is SGHRS and CDR2 is YFSETQ. J lost 2 bases, V lost 4 bases, and 8 bases had no gene match. The CDR3 sequence is CASSLAAGNQETQYF. The DNA for the CDR3 is TGCGCCAGCAGCCTAGCGGCGGGAAATCAAGAGACCCAGTACTTC.